Sequencing of this T cell receptor (beta chain) was carried out in a study of molecular identifiers for immune sequencing clone quantification. Findings and caveats of the study: Clones above 20 RNA copies contained over 98% of effector molecules but under 1% of naive ones.

The length of the CDR3 is 16 residues. Germline lookup yields CDR1 SEHNR and CDR2 FQNEAQ (reference sequence). Trimming left V 3 bases short and J 5 bases short, with 19 bases between. This clonotype was counted ten times or more. Its antigen is as yet unknown. Bulk TCR libraries used previously described methods and listed TCR primers. TCRdb ran MiXCR on the PCR reads and lists one entry per CDR3 protein. This sample carries about 640,000 distinct CDR3 sequences, 15% to 20% of them seen once, and the ten largest clones take roughly 0.9%. Using 10%, 30% or 50% RNA, naive CD8 libraries were derived from around 20,000 to 1,000,000 sorted cells. When naive CD8 T cells were sorted, they were gated as CD8+CD4-CCR7+CD45RA+.

This clonotype was obtained from a human donor in good health. Some libraries in this study had Jurkat cell RNA spiked in. The sequenced material came from naive CD8+ T cells from blood, with Jurkat cell RNA spiked in. Described subset: FACS-sorted CD8+CD4-CCR7+CD45RA+ naive T cells. This chain uses TRBV7-9 with TRBJ2-5; D might be TRBD2 (5 bases). This CDR3 is CASSFALARAVETQYF. In DNA form, the CDR3 reads TGTGCCAGCAGCTTTGCTCTAGCTAGAGCGGTTGAGACCCAGTACTTC.